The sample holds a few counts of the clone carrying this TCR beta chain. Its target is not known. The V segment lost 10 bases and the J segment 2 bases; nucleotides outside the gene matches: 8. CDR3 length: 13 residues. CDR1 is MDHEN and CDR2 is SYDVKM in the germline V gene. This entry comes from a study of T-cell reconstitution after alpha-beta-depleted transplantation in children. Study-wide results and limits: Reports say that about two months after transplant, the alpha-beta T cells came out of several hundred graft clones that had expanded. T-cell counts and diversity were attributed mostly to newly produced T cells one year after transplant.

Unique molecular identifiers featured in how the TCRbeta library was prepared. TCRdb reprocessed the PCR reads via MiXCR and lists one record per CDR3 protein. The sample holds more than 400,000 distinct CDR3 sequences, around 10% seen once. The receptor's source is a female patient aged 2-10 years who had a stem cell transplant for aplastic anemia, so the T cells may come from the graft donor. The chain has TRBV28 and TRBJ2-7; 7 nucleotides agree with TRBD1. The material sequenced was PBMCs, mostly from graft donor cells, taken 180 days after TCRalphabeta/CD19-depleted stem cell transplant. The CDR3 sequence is CATQTGHTYEQYF. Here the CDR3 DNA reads TGTGCCACCCAGACAGGGCACACCTACGAGCAGTACTTC.